Below, 4 T cell receptor beta chains from the same sample are listed, as sequenced in a study of blood T cell repertoires in COVID-19. The assay was immunoSEQ multiplex PCR, and TCRdb's table has in-frame clones only and misses some. The repertoire includes 350,000 to 400,000 clones, approximately 90% of them detected once, and 1.2% sits in the top ten. Sequencing was carried out using PBMCs or T cells enriched from blood (not recorded which). These receptors originate from a woman in her late teens or twenties who had recovered from COVID-19.

The rearrangement uses TRBV6-5 and TRBJ1-3; no clear D. The CDR3 sequence is 13 residues long. Trimming stripped 1 base from V and 4 bases from J, with 5 bases between. CDR1 is MNHEY and CDR2 is SVGAGI in the germline V gene. For the CDR3, the DNA is TGTGCCAGCAGTTACTATGAGGGAAACACCATATATTTT. It translates to CASSYYEGNTIYF.

The chain has TRBV7-8 and TRBJ2-2; TRBD2 is a possible D gene (5 bases). Germline CDR1 and CDR2: SGHVS and FQNEAQ. V was trimmed by 5 bases and J by 4 bases, leaving 14 bases between them. This CDR3 has 15 amino acids. The CDR3 DNA sequence: TGTGCCAGCAGCCCCTGGCGCGGGTCCACCGGGGAGCTGTTTTTT. Residues: CASSPWRGSTGELFF.

V and J are TRBV9 and TRBJ2-2, with TRBD2 matching 7 bases. Trimming took 0 bases from V and 1 from J; bases not matched to a gene: 6. The germline gives CDR1 SGDLS, CDR2 YYNGEE. CDR3 length: 17 residues. Written as DNA, the CDR3 is TGTGCCAGCAGCGTAGCCTCTTTAGCGGGGAACACCGGGGAGCTGTTTTTT. Translating it yields CASSVASLAGNTGELFF.

The chain carries TRBV30 and TRBJ1-1; the match to TRBD1 covers 11 bases. The J segment lost 0 bases and the V segment lost 6 bases, leaving 3 bases of the junction unmatched. CDR3 length: 14 amino acids. In germline, CDR1 is GTSNPN, CDR2 SVGIG (reference sequence). The CDR3 reads CACGQGALNTEAFF. The CDR3 DNA reads TGTGCCTGCGGACAGGGGGCTTTGAACACTGAAGCTTTCTTT.